This TCR beta chain is from a study of cytomegalovirus exposure and HLA in healthy donors. The primer mix had 60 Vbeta and 13 Jbeta primers. Using immunoSEQ multiplex PCR, the repertoire was profiled, and TCRdb retains in-frame clones only, with some absent. The top ten clones hold about 2.2% of a sample with around 100,000 clones, about 60% of them seen once. This CDR3 is 14 amino acids long. Germline CDR1 LNHNV, CDR2 YYDKDF (reference sequence). Deletions cut 1 base from V and 4 bases from J, with 10 bases between. Findings and limits, study-wide: An analysis was carried out at a later point. It showed that HLA-associated TCR beta chains were more clonally expanded than equally common non-associated chains. Most CMV-associated TCR beta chains appeared HLA-restricted in a later analysis. Most of the TCR beta V segments (in an earlier analysis) were productive either about 87% or about 30% of the time. For cytomegalovirus status, the classifier reportedly gave diagnoses with high specificity and sensitivity.

About this clone itself: Its antigen is not known.

The origin of this receptor is a woman in her twenties or thirties in good health and CMV-seronegative. V gene TRBV15 combines with J gene TRBJ1-1; D unclear. Source material: PBMCs. CDR3 bases: TGTGCCACCAGCAGAGGGGGAGAGGGCACTGAAGCTTTCTTT. Protein: CATSRGGEGTEAFF.